The source of this T cell receptor (beta chain) is a study of HIV-infected patients and healthy controls. This clonotype appeared a few times. Each CDR3 protein gets one entry after TCRdb re-called the 5' RACE reads with MiXCR. The sample has roughly 70,000 distinct CDR3 sequences, about a sixth seen once. From germline, CDR1 is MNHNS and CDR2 SASEGT. The CDR3 runs to 14 residues. V gave up 11 bases and J gave up 5 bases, with 16 bases separating them. V is TRBV6-1 and J is TRBJ1-6, with a tentative D call TRBD1 (6 bases). The TCR comes from a human donor in good health. The specimen sequenced was CD4+ T cells from blood. The CDR3 is CAGAPGQHNSPLHF. CDR3 bases: TGTGCCGGCGCGCCGGGACAACATAATTCACCCCTCCACTTT.